What follows describes a single T cell receptor beta chain. The Seattle patients joined while their infection was active and were tracked longitudinally afterward. These data are taken from a study of blood T cell repertoires in COVID-19. Study in general: Samples taken during acute and convalescent COVID-19 were collected in the United States, Italy and Spain. Nucleic acid was either cDNA or gDNA, and it came from T cells, B-cell-depleted T cells, or PBMCs.

Original processing methods: Estimates of nucleated cell counts were drawn from the amplification of reference gene primers. Sequenced by immunoSEQ multiplex PCR; TCRdb stores in-frame clones only, minus some. The V and J calls and clone size are taken from that table; D and trimming were inferred from the DNA. The table includes some 200,000 clones, roughly 84% detected once. CDR1 is MNHNS and CDR2 is SASEGT in the germline V gene. This CDR3 is 16 amino acids long. The V end lost 2 bases, the J end lost 2 bases, and 15 bases lay between the germline ends. The TCR sequence derives from an elderly woman with COVID-19, enrolled during active disease. V usage is TRBV6-1 and J usage is TRBJ1-1, with D possibly TRBD1 on 6 matching bases. Source material: peripheral blood. The CDR3: CASSEQGRGLNTEAFF. In nucleotides, the CDR3 is TGTGCCAGCAGTGAACAGGGCAGGGGCCTAAACACTGAAGCTTTCTTT.